This T cell receptor (beta chain) was obtained from a study of cytomegalovirus exposure and HLA in healthy donors. Germline CDR1 is MDHEN and CDR2 is SYDVKM. Trimming removed 5 bases from V and 4 bases from J, with 11 bases in between. This CDR3 spans 14 amino acids. The PCR contained 60 Vbeta and 13 Jbeta primers. Profiled with immunoSEQ multiplex PCR; TCRdb holds only in-frame clones, not every one. The repertoire holds 180,000 or so clones, roughly four fifths seen once, with approximately 2% in the top ten. General observations from the study: The productive fraction for most TCR beta V segments was about 90% or about 30% in an earlier analysis. Exclusion applied to some V segments, including TRBV6-2 and TRBV6-3, as they were indistinguishable. Presence/absence analyses took donor sequencing depth as roughly uniform.

As for this clone: The antigen is undetermined.

The sequencing sample was made of PBMCs. The clonotype originates from a woman in her twenties or thirties in good health and CMV-seropositive. The chain uses TRBV28 and TRBJ1-4; the D gene is possibly TRBD1 (5 bases). CDR3 DNA: TGTGCCAGCAGTCGCCGGGGGGATAATGAAAAACTGTTTTTT. Translation gives CASSRRGDNEKLFF.